In this sample, the clone carrying this TCR beta chain turned up once. Its cognate antigen is unknown. CD4+ T cells from unexposed donors were obtained before the COVID-19 pandemic (2011-2018). The cells were cultured for 9 to 11 days before CD4+ T cells were isolated. PBMCs were plated at two million per well in IL-2-containing medium. The sample is drawn from a study of CD4 T cells in relation to SARS-CoV-2 and coronaviruses. Study-wide background: ViraFEST: roughly 10-day antigen culture of PBMCs, then TCR beta CDR3 sequencing.

Measured with immunoSEQ multiplex PCR; TCRdb has only the in-frame clones, and not every one. Here the sample spans roughly 25,000 clones, 65% to 80% being singletons. The sequencing input was CD4+ T cells from PBMCs, cultured in vitro. The receptor comes from a human donor in good health.

CDR3: CASSQLPAGGRSGNTIYF. The CDR3 region has the DNA TGTGCCAGCAGTCAACTCCCCGCCGGCGGCCGGTCAGGAAACACCATATATTTT. The V and J genes are TRBV6-6 and TRBJ1-3, with D unresolved. V gave up 5 bases and J gave up 4 bases, with 24 bases separating them. This CDR3 region has 18 residues. Germline values: CDR1 MNHNY, CDR2 SVGAGI (reference sequence).